Included here is one T cell receptor (beta chain) sequence, with context. Its antigen is unknown. The record originates from a study of shared clonotypes between healthy human individuals. TCRdb's copy holds only in-frame clones and misses some; the assay was immunoSEQ multiplex PCR. The table shows 1,400,000 or so clones, with 98% to 99% occurring only once. Study findings and constraints: What limited the represented genetic and exposure-history diversity was the small number of donors.

Every donor, a Caucasian adult, lived in Nashville, Tennessee. Germline V gene data show CDR1 as MNHEY and CDR2 as SVGAGI. CDR3 length: 14 residues. V was shortened by 0 bases and J by 7 bases, with 13 bases between the two germline ends. The V and J genes are TRBV6-5 and TRBJ2-7; D perhaps matches TRBD1 (5 bases). Sequenced: naive CD4+ T cells sorted from blood. The subset here: CD45RA+ positively selected. The clonotype originates from a man between 25 and 39 years old in good health. The CDR3 DNA sequence: TGTGCCAGCAGTTACTCTGGACAAATGATAGAGCAGTACTTC. Encoded protein: CASSYSGQMIEQYF.